This T cell receptor (beta chain) was captured by sequencing in a study of cytotoxic CD8 clonotypes in ibrutinib-treated CLL. About the research overall: Once patients had received a median around 12 months of treatment, range 6 to 36, response samples were obtained. Study results and limitations: At ibrutinib response, clonality increased, and at progression it declined back toward baseline.

A note on this clone: What it recognizes is unknown. This sample also contains other DNA sequences that code for the same CDR3.

The CDR3 spans 13 residues. V shed 3 bases and J shed 0 bases, with 4 bases lying between them. Germline V lookup: CDR1 SEHNR, CDR2 FQNEAQ (reference sequence). The intended depth for sequencing was 1 in 200,000 to 1 in 1 million T cells. TCRdb keeps only in-frame clones here, not all; method: immunoSEQ multiplex PCR. Of 150,000 or so clones in the sample, 80% to 90% were seen once. The rearrangement uses TRBV7-9 and TRBJ2-3; D not certain. The clonotype was recovered from a human donor with chronic lymphocytic leukemia. The source was PBMCs, collected after 24 months of ibrutinib treatment. The CDR3 reads CASSFSSTDTQYF. The CDR3 DNA reads as TGTGCCAGCAGCTTTTCTAGCACAGATACGCAGTATTTT.